The 11 T cell receptor beta chains presented below share a single source sample, sequenced in a study of blood T cell repertoires in COVID-19. Only in-frame clones appear in the TCRdb table, and some are missing; sequencing was by immunoSEQ multiplex PCR. The profile shows some 40,000 clones, approximately 83% of them singletons. Sequenced material: peripheral blood. The receptor source for this set is a middle-aged man with active COVID-19.

The CDR3 DNA follows: TGTGCCAGCTCTCCGGGGGACGGGTCCTACGAGCAGTACTTC. Its translation: CASSPGDGSYEQYF. The J gene is TRBJ2-7, the V gene TRBV18; tentative D call: TRBD2 (6 bases). The CDR3 runs to 14 residues. Trimming pared 6 bases from V and 1 base from J, leaving 13 bases between. From germline, CDR1 is KGHSH and CDR2 LQKENI.

This sequence joins TRBV27 and TRBJ2-1; 12 bases are shared with TRBD2. CDR1 and CDR2 (germline): MNHEY, SMNVEV (reference sequence). The CDR3 runs 16 residues. V shed 7 bases, J shed 5 bases, and the junction held 9 bases outside the gene matches. The CDR3 DNA sequence: TGTGCCAGCAACCACAGGACTAGCGGGGATAACAATGAGCAGTTCTTC. It yields the protein CASNHRTSGDNNEQFF.

This clone was seen a handful of times. J is TRBJ1-2 and V is TRBV6-1; maybe TRBD1 (5 bases). The CDR3 sequence is 16 residues long. Trimming removed 1 base at V and 4 bases at J, with 16 bases between. Germline CDR1 MNHNS, CDR2 SASEGT. Here the CDR3 DNA reads TGTGCCAGCAGTGAAGTTTGGGGGGGGACGGGCTATGGCTACACCTTC. Translation: CASSEVWGGTGYGYTF.

This rearrangement joins TRBV18 to TRBJ2-3, with a weak D call TRBD1 (6 bases). Per germline, CDR1 KGHSH and CDR2 LQKENI. The V and J ends lost 2 bases and 7 bases respectively, with 10 bases between them. The CDR3 is 13 amino acids. The CDR3 DNA sequence: TGTGCCAGCTCACCAGACAGGACCAATACGCAGTATTTT. It specifies CASSPDRTNTQYF.

This clone came up once. The rearrangement joins TRBV18 to TRBJ2-3; D not certain. The CDR3 covers 17 residues. CDR1 is KGHSH, CDR2 LQKENI, per germline. The V gene lost 0 bases and the J gene lost 3 bases, with 16 bases spanning the gap. The CDR3 DNA sequence: TGTGCCAGCTCACCACCGCTCGGAACCTCCGGGACAGATACGCAGTATTTT. It is translated as CASSPPLGTSGTDTQYF.

The chain combines TRBV28 with TRBJ2-7, with TRBD2 matching over 8 bases. CDR3 length: 15 amino acids. The V and J ends lost 5 bases and 3 bases, in that order; junction bases with no gene match: 9. CDR1 and CDR2 (germline): MDHEN, SYDVKM. CDR3 DNA: TGTGCCAGCAGTCCTCAGGGACTAGGAAACTACGAGCAGTACTTC. Protein sequence: CASSPQGLGNYEQYF.

V is TRBV14 and J is TRBJ1-1; D is uncertain. This CDR3 comprises 15 residues. Between the trimmed V and J ends, which lost 4 bases and 0 bases, there was a span of 12 bases. The germline gives CDR1 SGHDN, CDR2 FVKESK. CDR3 region: CASSPRHIMNTEAFF. DNA for the CDR3: TGTGCCAGCAGCCCGAGACACATCATGAACACTGAAGCTTTCTTT. Supplemented by reference TRBV14 and TRBJ1-1, the full variable domain reads EAGVTQFPSHSVIEKGQTVTLRCDPISGHDNLYWYRRVMGKEIKFLLHFVKESKQDESGMPNNRFLAERTGGTYSTLKVQPAELEDSGVYFCASSPRHIMNTEAFFGQGTRLTVV.

The chain has TRBV9 and TRBJ2-7; D is possibly TRBD1 (6 bases). The germline V gene encodes CDR1 SGDLS and CDR2 YYNGEE. This CDR3 region has 14 residues. V was cut by 4 bases and J by 5 bases, with 16 bases left in between. The chain's CDR3 is CASSISPGQNEQYF. The CDR3 DNA reads as TGTGCCAGCAGCATAAGCCCCGGACAGAACGAGCAGTACTTC. Full variable domain (outside the CDR3, taken from reference TRBV9 and TRBJ2-7): DSGVTQTPKHLITATGQRVTLRCSPRSGDLSVYWYQQSLDQGLQFLIQYYNGEERAKGNILERFSAQQFPDLHSELNLSSLELGDSALYFCASSISPGQNEQYFGPGTRLTVT.

The genes are TRBV14 and TRBJ2-5, with 12 bases identical to TRBD2. V shed 4 bases, J shed 4 bases, and the junction held 16 bases outside the gene matches. The germline gives CDR1 SGHDN, CDR2 FVKESK. This CDR3 has 19 amino acids. The CDR3: CASSPLGLAGGPVRETQYF. DNA for the CDR3: TGTGCCAGCAGCCCTCTAGGGCTAGCGGGAGGGCCGGTCCGAGAGACCCAGTACTTC. Full variable domain (outside the CDR3, taken from reference TRBV14 and TRBJ2-5): EAGVTQFPSHSVIEKGQTVTLRCDPISGHDNLYWYRRVMGKEIKFLLHFVKESKQDESGMPNNRFLAERTGGTYSTLKVQPAELEDSGVYFCASSPLGLAGGPVRETQYFGPGTRLLVL.

The chain recombines TRBV19 with TRBJ2-7; weak D call: TRBD2 (5 bases). Germline V gives CDR1 LNHDA, CDR2 SQIVND (reference sequence). The CDR3 has 13 amino acids. V was shortened by 3 bases and J by 5 bases, with 11 bases between the two germline ends. CDR3 nucleotide sequence: TGTGCCAGTAGTATGTGGCGGGTTGACGAGCAGTACTTC. It encodes CASSMWRVDEQYF.

The chain recombines TRBV11-3 with TRBJ2-7; 8 bases map to TRBD1. Germline V gene sequence: CDR1 SGHNT, CDR2 YENEEA. This CDR3 is 14 amino acids long. J gave up 6 bases and V 5 bases, and 9 bases lay outside the gene matches. This CDR3 reads CASSKAGTGGEQYF. DNA of the CDR3: TGTGCCAGCAGCAAAGCCGGGACAGGCGGCGAGCAGTACTTC.